This T cell receptor (beta chain) came from a study of T cells after yellow fever vaccination. In the case of this clonotype: Its antigen is not identified.

V lost 5 bases and J 11 bases, leaving 15 bases between the germline ends. The CDR3 consists of 12 residues. Germline V gene sequence: CDR1 SEHNR, CDR2 FQNEAQ (reference sequence). A process of 5'RACE template switching, which added a universal primer site and UMIs, was used to make TCR cDNA. One entry per CDR3 protein results from TCRdb running MiXCR on the 5' RACE reads. The sample has about 260,000 distinct CDR3 sequences; over 4.5% are singletons. Study-wide results and caveats: Post-booster repertoires again held most primary-vaccination clones (about 95% CD4, about 88% CD8).

This rearrangement joins TRBV7-9 to TRBJ1-1, with D perhaps matching TRBD1 (6 bases). The input for sequencing was CD4+ T cells sorted from PBMCs, taken on the day of the yellow fever booster vaccination. The sequence came from a man between 18 and 35 years old who received the YFV17D yellow fever vaccine. As DNA, the CDR3 is TGTGCCAGCAGCCGTACAGGGCCCGGGGCTTTCTTT. Its translation: CASSRTGPGAFF.